The 7 T cell receptor beta chains in this list originate from one sample, sequenced in a study of blood T cell repertoires in COVID-19. The assay was immunoSEQ multiplex PCR, and TCRdb's table has in-frame clones only and misses some. The table lists 200,000 to 250,000 clones, roughly nine tenths of them singletons. Material for sequencing was peripheral blood. The receptors shown here come from an older woman who had recovered from COVID-19.

The chain has TRBV5-1 and TRBJ2-7, with 7 bases that match TRBD2. This CDR3 is 13 amino acids long. Trimming removed 3 bases from V and 7 bases from J; junction bases left unmatched: 7. Germline lookup yields CDR1 SGHRS and CDR2 YFSETQ. The CDR3 protein is CASSSRGVGEQYF. The CDR3 nucleotides read TGCGCCAGCAGCTCCCGGGGGGTGGGAGAGCAGTACTTC.

The rearrangement uses TRBV10-3 and TRBJ1-1; D perhaps matches TRBD1 (6 bases). CDR1 ENHRY and CDR2 SYGVKD come from the germline V gene. Trimming removed 7 bases at V and 1 base at J, with 10 bases between. This CDR3 has 13 amino acids. CDR3 nucleotide sequence: TGTGCCATCATGGGGACAAGGAACACTGAAGCTTTCTTT. This gives the protein CAIMGTRNTEAFF.

This chain joins TRBV10-3 and TRBJ1-2, with 9 bases aligning to TRBD1. CDR1 is ENHRY, CDR2 SYGVKD, per germline. CDR3 length equals 14 residues. With 0 bases clipped from V and 7 bases from J, the junction kept 3 bases outside the gene matches. Here the CDR3 DNA reads TGTGCCATCAGTGAGTCCCCGACAGGGGGTGGCTACACCTTC. Translation: CAISESPTGGGYTF.

The chain couples TRBV6-2 or TRBV6-3 to TRBJ2-7; 9 bases match TRBD1. The CDR3 consists of 14 residues. The germline CDR1 and CDR2 sequences are MNHEY and SVGEGT. After removal of 4 bases from V and 6 bases from J, the junction contained 7 bases not matched to a gene. CDR3 loop: CASSSGTGISEQYF. Written as DNA, the CDR3 is TGTGCCAGCAGTTCCGGGACAGGGATTTCCGAGCAGTACTTC.

The sample holds one count of this clone. The chain is built from TRBV5-8 and TRBJ2-3; 8 bases are shared with TRBD2. With 7 bases clipped from V and 1 base from J, the junction kept 11 bases outside the gene matches. Germline V gene data show CDR1 as SGHTS and CDR2 as YDEGEE. This CDR3 has 16 amino acids. CDR3 in amino acids: CASASGGVPGTDTQYF. CDR3 in DNA: TGTGCCAGCGCGAGCGGGGGCGTACCAGGCACAGATACGCAGTATTTT.

In this sample, this clone turned up a few times. The V call is TRBV19, the J call TRBJ1-2; TRBD1 matches 7 bases. The germline V gene encodes CDR1 LNHDA and CDR2 SQIVND (reference sequence). There are 14 residues in the CDR3. Trimming at V came to 5 bases and at J to 8 bases, leaving 11 bases not matched to a gene. The CDR3 loop reads CASSDTGERPGYTF. CDR3 coding DNA: TGTGCCAGTAGTGATACAGGGGAGAGACCCGGCTACACCTTC.

The chain's CDR3 is CASRVQATNEKLFF. DNA for the CDR3: TGTGCCAGTAGGGTCCAGGCAACTAATGAAAAACTGTTTTTT. The gene calls are TRBV19 and TRBJ1-4; unclear D gene. The V gene's germline CDR1 is LNHDA and CDR2 SQIVND (reference sequence). The V end lost 6 bases, the J end lost 0 bases, and 8 bases lay between the germline ends. This CDR3 region has 14 residues.